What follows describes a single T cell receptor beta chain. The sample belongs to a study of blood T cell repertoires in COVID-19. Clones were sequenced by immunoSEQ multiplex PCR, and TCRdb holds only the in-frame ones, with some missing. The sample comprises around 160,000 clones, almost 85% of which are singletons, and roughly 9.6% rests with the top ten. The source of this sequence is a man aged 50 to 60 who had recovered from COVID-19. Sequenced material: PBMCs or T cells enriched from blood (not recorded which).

Here the CDR3 reads CASVAGTDTQYF. DNA for the CDR3: TGCGCCAGCGTGGCGGGCACAGATACGCAGTATTTT. The chain is built from TRBV5-1 and TRBJ2-3, with no clear D. The germline V and J ends were trimmed by 7 bases and 1 base, with 7 bases remaining between them. The germline CDR1 and CDR2 sequences are SGHRS and YFSETQ. CDR3 length: 12 amino acids. The variable domain in full, completed from reference TRBV5-1 and TRBJ2-3, reads KAGVTQTPRYLIKTRGQQVTLSCSPISGHRSVSWYQQTPGQGLQFLFEYFSETQRNKGNFPGRFSGRQFSNSRSEMNVSTLELGDSALYLCASVAGTDTQYFGPGTRLTVL.